These 32 T cell receptor beta chains were all obtained from the same sample, sequenced in a study of T cell repertoires in cytomegalovirus infection (dated by TCRdb to the late 2010s). The sequencer listed for this sample is Illumina HiSeq 1500. The public reads were reanalyzed by TCRdb: fastp trimming at Q25, MiXCR alignment, in-frame beta chains only. For every CDR3 protein sequence, its rows merge into one entry that carries the most common genes and DNA. For this sample the table gives some 110,000 distinct CDR3 sequences, of which over 30% were detected only once. The leading ten clones occupy about 53% of the sample. Interpreted using the paper, the treatment or condition label stands for: in vitro stimulation with specific CMV peptide epitopes to enrich CMV-specific T cells. These receptors have no known antigen. The sample was CD8+ T cells from cultured PBMCs, taken from culture after CMV antigen stimulation. Every receptor here comes from a human donor in good health (CMV status not recorded). Some clones in this sample may be carry-over from other donors' samples.

The chain carries TRBV12-3 or TRBV12-4 and TRBJ2-2; 9 positions agree with TRBD1. This CDR3 has 14 amino acids. J lost 6 bases, V lost 4 bases, and 3 bases had no gene match. In nucleotides, the CDR3 is TGTGCCAGCAGTTACCGGGACAGGGCCGGGGAGCTGTTTTTT. This translates into CASSYRDRAGELFF.

This clonotype was seen many times. The chain is built from TRBV7-9 and TRBJ1-4, with TRBD1 identical over 7 bases. In germline, CDR1 is SEHNR, CDR2 FQNEAQ (reference sequence). This CDR3 is built from 16 residues. The V gene end was trimmed by 5 bases and the J gene end by 6 bases; junction bases not matched to a gene: 12. The CDR3 sequence: CASSPNATGAHEKLFF. CDR3 nucleotide sequence: TGTGCCAGCAGCCCGAATGCCACAGGGGCCCATGAAAAACTGTTTTTT. Drawing the rest from reference TRBV7-9 and TRBJ1-4, the complete variable domain is DTGVSQNPRHKITKRGQNVTFRCDPISEHNRLYWYRQTLGQGPEFLTYFQNEAQLEKSRLLSDRFSAERPKGSFSTLEIQRTEQGDSAMYLCASSPNATGAHEKLFFGSGTQLSVL.

This clonotype was seen only a few times. This chain joins TRBV5-6 and TRBJ1-2; TRBD1 might be the D (6 bases). V gave up 5 bases and J gave up 8 bases, with 10 bases separating them. The CDR3 covers 11 residues. CDR1 SGHDT and CDR2 YYEEEE come from the germline V gene. This CDR3 reads CASRGAQGYTF. As DNA, the CDR3 is TGTGCCAGCAGGGGGGCGCAAGGCTACACCTTC.

The gene calls are TRBV4-1 and TRBJ2-3; perhaps TRBD2 as D (6 bases). V lost 4 bases and J 6 bases, leaving 23 bases between the germline ends. Germline CDR1 reads MGHRA; CDR2 reads YSYEKL. CDR3 size: 17 residues. CDR3 DNA sequence: TGCGCCAGCAGCCCCGACCGGGACTCGGGCCTTCTGGATACGCAGTATTTT. Translated, it gives CASSPDRDSGLLDTQYF.

In its sample, this clonotype was seen many times. This sequence joins TRBV6-1 and TRBJ2-2, with a possible D match to TRBD1 (5 bases). V gave up 8 bases and J gave up 1 base, with 14 bases separating them. Per the germline V gene, CDR1 is MNHNS and CDR2 is SASEGT. The CDR3 has 15 residues. CDR3 protein: CASLGVQENTGELFF. The DNA of the CDR3 is TGTGCCAGCCTCGGAGTACAGGAGAACACCGGGGAGCTGTTTTTT.

V and J are TRBV19 and TRBJ2-2; TRBD2 might be the D (5 bases). Trimming took off 7 bases at V and 5 bases at J, with 17 bases between the two ends. The CDR3 consists of 15 residues. From germline, CDR1 is LNHDA and CDR2 SQIVND (reference sequence). CDR3 in amino acids: CASTPEVVRTGELFF. The CDR3 coding sequence is TGTGCCAGTACCCCGGAGGTGGTCCGGACCGGGGAGCTGTTTTTT.

The chain employs TRBV7-9 and TRBJ2-1; a possible D gene is TRBD1 (6 bases). V gave up 5 bases and J gave up 6 bases, with 17 bases separating them. This CDR3 is 15 amino acids long. Germline V CDR1 and CDR2: SEHNR, FQNEAQ (reference sequence). In DNA form, the CDR3 reads TGTGCCAGCAGCAGCAACAGGGTATTTTCCAATGAGCAGTTCTTC. Amino acid sequence: CASSSNRVFSNEQFF.

The chain couples TRBV7-9 to TRBJ2-1; the D call may be TRBD1 or TRBD2 (5 bases each). The CDR3 has 15 amino acids. Germline lookup yields CDR1 SEHNR and CDR2 FQNEAQ (reference sequence). V was trimmed by 2 bases and J by 5 bases, leaving 13 bases between them. The CDR3 region is CASSLLSGTNNEQFF. In nucleotides, the CDR3 is TGTGCCAGCAGCTTACTTTCCGGGACCAACAATGAGCAGTTCTTC.

Only a few counts were recorded for this clonotype. CDR3: CASSLGGRDTEAFF. The DNA for the CDR3 is TGTGCCAGCTCTTTAGGGGGGCGGGACACTGAAGCTTTCTTT. This rearrangement joins TRBV12-3 or TRBV12-4 to TRBJ1-1; TRBD1 might be the D (6 bases). The CDR3 has 14 residues. Trimming took off 8 bases at V and 3 bases at J, with 16 bases between the two ends.

This rearrangement joins TRBV7-3 to TRBJ1-1; D is uncertain. Trimming shortened V by 2 bases and J by 5 bases, and 9 bases separated the two germline ends. This CDR3 region has 13 residues. Germline CDR1 reads SGHTA; CDR2 reads FQGTGA. The DNA of the CDR3 is TGTGCCAGCAGCTTAGCGTTACAAACTGAAGCTTTCTTT. It encodes CASSLALQTEAFF.

The V and J genes are TRBV27 and TRBJ2-5; 10 nucleotides match TRBD2. The CDR3 totals 16 residues. Germline lookup yields CDR1 MNHEY and CDR2 SMNVEV (reference sequence). J lost 1 base, V lost 3 bases, and 5 bases had no gene match. In DNA form, the CDR3 reads TGTGCCAGCAGTTTGCTAGCGGGGGAACTCCAAGAGACCCAGTACTTC. Its protein is CASSLLAGELQETQYF.

This chain links TRBV29-1 with TRBJ1-2, with no clear D. The CDR3 extends over 11 amino acids. Germline V gene sequence: CDR1 SQVTM, CDR2 ANQGSEA. V was pared by 0 bases and J by 8 bases, with 7 bases between. CDR3 region: CSVEEGSGYTF. The CDR3 DNA follows: TGCAGCGTTGAAGAGGGTAGCGGCTACACCTTC.

The chain has TRBV11-2 and TRBJ1-1, with TRBD1 identical over 10 bases. Germline-derived CDR1 and CDR2 are SGHAT and FQNNGV. There are 13 residues in the CDR3. The trim removed 6 bases at V and 4 bases at J, leaving 2 bases unmatched. CDR3 amino acids: CASRRQGATEAFF. Here the CDR3 DNA reads TGTGCCAGCAGAAGACAGGGGGCCACTGAAGCTTTCTTT.

The chain carries TRBV10-3 and TRBJ2-3; 10 bases are a match to TRBD1. CDR1 ENHRY and CDR2 SYGVKD come from the germline V gene. The CDR3 runs to 15 residues. V gave up 4 bases and J gave up 1 base; unmatched junction bases: 2. The CDR3 is CAISVGTGGTDTQYF. CDR3 sequence (DNA): TGTGCCATCAGTGTCGGGACAGGGGGCACAGATACGCAGTATTTT.

This clonotype has more than one count but fewer than ten. J is TRBJ2-1 and V is TRBV4-1; D is uncertain. This CDR3 spans 16 amino acids. The V gene's germline CDR1 is MGHRA and CDR2 YSYEKL. V lost 3 bases and J lost 3, with 15 bases in between. The CDR3 protein is CASSQDLLGYYNEQFF. The CDR3, as DNA: TGCGCCAGCAGCCAGGACCTACTGGGGTACTACAATGAGCAGTTCTTC.

V gene TRBV13 combines with J gene TRBJ1-4; D gene unclear. CDR1 PRHDT and CDR2 FYEKMQ come from the germline V gene (reference sequence). CDR3 length: 15 residues. Trimming left V 5 bases short and J 7 bases short, with 17 bases between. The DNA of the CDR3 is TGTGCCAGCAGCCCAAGGCGGGATCCTAGTGAAAAACTGTTTTTT. It encodes CASSPRRDPSEKLFF. Full variable domain (missing parts from reference TRBV13 and TRBJ1-4): AAGVIQSPRHLIKEKRETATLKCYPIPRHDTVYWYQQGPGQDPQFLISFYEKMQSDKGSIPDRFSAQQFSDYHSELNMSSLELGDSALYFCASSPRRDPSEKLFFGSGTQLSVL.

This clonotype has more than one count but fewer than ten. V is TRBV4-2 and J is TRBJ1-2; D might be TRBD1 (6 bases). Germline V gene lookup returns CDR1 LGHNA and CDR2 YNFKEQ. The CDR3 has 16 amino acids. Trimming removed 0 bases at V and 3 bases at J, with 14 bases between. In DNA form, the CDR3 reads TGTGCCAGCAGCCAAGATCCCGCGGGACAAGACTATGGCTACACCTTC. Its protein product is CASSQDPAGQDYGYTF.

The V call is TRBV12-3 or TRBV12-4, the J call TRBJ1-1, with D perhaps matching TRBD1 (6 bases). The CDR3 runs 19 residues. Trimming stripped 7 bases from V and 0 bases from J, with 27 bases between. The CDR3 nucleotides read TGTGCCAGCACTTTTCACCGGGACACGAGAGAAACCATGAACACTGAAGCTTTCTTT. Translating it yields CASTFHRDTRETMNTEAFF.

This clonotype was found once. Relative to the germline gene, one junction end is altered; a read error may explain this. The J gene is TRBJ2-7, the V gene TRBV7-2, with D possibly being TRBD2 (5 bases). Germline lookup yields CDR1 SGHTA and CDR2 FQGNSA. The CDR3 runs 14 residues. DNA for the CDR3: TGTGCCAGAAGCTTAGCGCTTGCGGACTACGAGCAGTACTTC. Encoded protein: CARSLALADYEQYF. The full variable domain, completed using reference TRBV7-2 and TRBJ2-7, is GAGVSQSPSNKVTEKGKDVELRCDPISGHTALYWYRQSLGQGLEFLIYFQGNSAPDKSGLPSDRFSAERTGGSVSTLTIQRTQQEDSAVYLCARSLALADYEQYFGPGTRLTVT.

This clonotype appeared a few times. The V gene is TRBV28, the J gene TRBJ2-5; D remains ambiguous. The CDR3 covers 15 residues. Germline values: CDR1 MDHEN, CDR2 SYDVKM. V shed 4 bases and J shed 2 bases, with 14 bases lying between them. CDR3 protein: CASSSNPDKQETQYF. CDR3 nucleotides: TGTGCCAGCAGTTCAAACCCTGACAAGCAAGAGACCCAGTACTTC.

Ten or more counts support this clonotype. This chain joins TRBV6-2 or TRBV6-3 and TRBJ1-1, with D tentatively TRBD1 (6 bases). CDR1 is MNHEY, CDR2 SVGEGT, per germline. The CDR3 spans 12 residues. Trimming left V 2 bases short and J 6 bases short, with 7 bases between. In nucleotides, the CDR3 is TGTGCCAGCAGTTACGGGGGGCCTGAAGCTTTCTTT. This encodes CASSYGGPEAFF.

The chain has TRBV6-2 or TRBV6-3 and TRBJ2-5; no clear D. V was clipped by 3 bases and J by 5 bases, with 4 bases between them. CDR3 length equals 11 residues. Looked up from germline, CDR1 is MNHEY and CDR2 is SVGEGT. Written as DNA, the CDR3 is TGTGCCAGCAGTTATTACGAGACCCAGTACTTC. Residues: CASSYYETQYF.

The CDR3 coding sequence is TGTGCCAGCAGCCCCTGGACTAGCGGGGGGGAGGAGACCCAGTACTTC. Translated, it gives CASSPWTSGGEETQYF. V gene TRBV9 combines with J gene TRBJ2-5; 15 positions agree with TRBD2. Germline V gene lookup returns CDR1 SGDLS and CDR2 YYNGEE. The CDR3 extends over 16 amino acids. J gave up 5 bases and V 4 bases, and 6 bases lay outside the gene matches.

This chain connects TRBV7-9 to TRBJ2-7, with D possibly being TRBD2 (5 bases). V was shortened by 6 bases and J by 4 bases, with 13 bases between the two germline ends. The CDR3 extends over 13 amino acids. The germline V gene encodes CDR1 SEHNR and CDR2 FQNEAQ (reference sequence). CDR3 loop: CASSPGILYEQYF. DNA for the CDR3: TGTGCCAGCAGTCCCGGGATCCTTTACGAGCAGTACTTC.

The V and J genes are TRBV7-3 and TRBJ1-2; the D is unclear. V lost 4 bases and J 1 base, leaving 13 bases between the germline ends. There are 15 residues in the CDR3. Germline V gene lookup returns CDR1 SGHTA and CDR2 FQGTGA. CDR3 residues: CASSSLEAINYGYTF. As DNA, the CDR3 is TGTGCCAGCAGCTCCTTGGAGGCAATTAACTATGGCTACACCTTC.

V is TRBV24-1 and J is TRBJ2-1; D tentatively reads TRBD1 or TRBD2 (6 bases each). The CDR3 runs 14 residues. Trimming removed 0 bases from V and 10 bases from J, with 12 bases in between. From germline, CDR1 is KGHDR and CDR2 SFDVKD. In nucleotides, the CDR3 is TGTGCCACCAGTGATTTGCTCGGGGGCGGGGAGCAGTTCTTC. It encodes CATSDLLGGGEQFF.

The chain employs TRBV6-4 and TRBJ2-1; TRBD1 matches 9 bases. J was trimmed by 9 bases and V by 8 bases; bases with no gene match: 8. This CDR3 comprises 13 residues. Germline V lookup: CDR1 MRHNA, CDR2 SNTAGT. The CDR3 reads CASGETGGSEQFF. CDR3 sequence (DNA): TGTGCCAGCGGAGAAACAGGGGGCAGTGAGCAGTTCTTC.

The chain uses TRBV14 and TRBJ2-5; D remains ambiguous. The ends were cut back, 1 base at V and 4 bases at J, with 7 bases in the middle. The CDR3 contains 13 residues. CDR1 SGHDN and CDR2 FVKESK come from the germline V gene. This CDR3 is CASSQGRLETQYF. CDR3 coding DNA: TGTGCCAGCAGCCAAGGTCGGCTAGAGACCCAGTACTTC.

This clonotype was detected only once. The CDR3 sequence: CASSHGPSGSSYNEQFF. The CDR3 nucleotides are TGTGCCAGCAGTCACGGGCCTAGCGGGAGCTCCTACAATGAGCAGTTCTTC. The chain recombines TRBV6-5 with TRBJ2-1, with 10 bases fitting TRBD2. V trimming: 5 bases; J trimming: 0 bases; junction bases outside the gene matches: 7. The CDR3 spans 17 residues. The germline gives CDR1 MNHEY, CDR2 SVGAGI.

This chain joins TRBV19 and TRBJ1-3; D is ambiguous. The CDR3 runs 12 residues. Germline CDR1 and CDR2: LNHDA and SQIVND (reference sequence). V was trimmed by 9 bases and J by 1 base, leaving 7 bases between them. CDR3: CARISSGNTIYF. CDR3 DNA sequence: TGTGCCAGAATATCATCTGGAAACACCATATATTTT. Together with reference TRBV19 and TRBJ1-3, the CDR3 gives the full variable domain: DGGITQSPKYLFRKEGQNVTLSCEQNLNHDAMYWYRQDPGQGLRLIYYSQIVNDFQKGDIAEGYSVSREKKESFPLTVTSAQKNPTAFYLCARISSGNTIYFGEGSWLTVV.

This clonotype was counted once. The chain is built from TRBV19 and TRBJ2-1; D possibly corresponds to TRBD1 (6 bases). The CDR3 runs to 15 residues. The germline V gene encodes CDR1 LNHDA and CDR2 SQIVND (reference sequence). Trimming shortened V by 5 bases and J by 7 bases, and 18 bases separated the two germline ends. For the CDR3, the DNA is TGTGCCAGTAGTGTAGGGGGAGAGGGTTGGAATGAGCAGTTCTTC. This codes for CASSVGGEGWNEQFF.

V usage is TRBV4-1 and J usage is TRBJ2-1, with TRBD1 matching 9 bases. From germline, CDR1 is MGHRA and CDR2 YSYEKL. J was trimmed by 4 bases and V by 3 bases; bases with no gene match: 7. The CDR3 runs to 16 residues. CDR3 residues: CASSQRGGTGYNEQFF. CDR3 coding DNA: TGCGCCAGCAGCCAGAGGGGAGGGACAGGGTACAATGAGCAGTTCTTC.